A selection of T cell receptor beta chains follows, all from one sample in a study of blood T cell repertoires in COVID-19. Measured with immunoSEQ multiplex PCR; TCRdb has only the in-frame clones, and not every one. The sample lists 99,000 or so clones; 81% were seen once. What was sequenced was peripheral blood. All receptors derive from a man older than 75 with acute or convalescent COVID-19. Both conserved end residues are part of each CDR3. A D gene is named only where the DNA matches it firmly. The size entry is marked missing in some rows and otherwise reads once, few, many or a size class.

j_gene: TRBJ2-3
abundance: NA
v_gene: TRBV5-8
d_gene: NA
CDR3aa: CASSPHYRAQFDTQYF

j_gene: TRBJ2-3
abundance: NA
v_gene: TRBV20-1
d_gene: TRBD2
CDR3aa: CSASGGRGNTDTQYF

j_gene: TRBJ1-3
abundance: NA
v_gene: TRBV19
d_gene: TRBD1
CDR3aa: CASSSGAPGTVSGNTIYF

j_gene: TRBJ1-1
abundance: NA
v_gene: TRBV5-1
d_gene: NA
CDR3aa: CASSSSLNWNTEAFF

j_gene: TRBJ1-2
abundance: NA
v_gene: TRBV9
d_gene: TRBD1
CDR3aa: CASSARGTAYGYTF

j_gene: TRBJ2-7
abundance: few
v_gene: TRBV7-2
d_gene: NA
CDR3aa: CASSLVQAAYEQYF

j_gene: TRBJ2-7
abundance: NA
v_gene: TRBV28
d_gene: NA
CDR3aa: CASSTPRGRYEQYF

j_gene: TRBJ2-2
abundance: once
v_gene: TRBV30
d_gene: TRBD2
CDR3aa: CAWGGLDDGGELFF

j_gene: TRBJ2-1
abundance: once
v_gene: TRBV14
d_gene: TRBD1
CDR3aa: CASSQDIFRGRYNEQFF

j_gene: TRBJ1-5
abundance: NA
v_gene: TRBV7-9
d_gene: TRBD1
CDR3aa: CASSLALDRDYQPQHF

j_gene: TRBJ2-2
abundance: few
v_gene: TRBV6-5
d_gene: NA
CDR3aa: CASNVGPNTGELFF

j_gene: TRBJ2-1
abundance: NA
v_gene: TRBV18
d_gene: NA
CDR3aa: CASSPLSGVPRNEQFF

j_gene: TRBJ1-6
abundance: NA
v_gene: TRBV19
d_gene: TRBD1
CDR3aa: CASTRDRSSYNSPLHF

j_gene: TRBJ2-5
abundance: NA
v_gene: TRBV10-3
d_gene: TRBD2
CDR3aa: CAISESTGTLGTSGSIETQYF

j_gene: TRBJ1-5
abundance: NA
v_gene: TRBV6-5
d_gene: TRBD1
CDR3aa: CASRWTGNSNQPQHF

j_gene: TRBJ2-7
abundance: NA
v_gene: TRBV28
d_gene: NA
CDR3aa: CASSDRVPPYEQYF

j_gene: TRBJ2-2
abundance: few
v_gene: TRBV19
d_gene: TRBD2
CDR3aa: CASSMGGIGTGELFF

j_gene: TRBJ1-1
abundance: NA
v_gene: TRBV28
d_gene: TRBD1
CDR3aa: CASSPPQGAVTEAFF

j_gene: TRBJ2-5
abundance: NA
v_gene: TRBV11-2
d_gene: TRBD2
CDR3aa: CASSRDYWEETQYF

j_gene: TRBJ1-5
abundance: NA
v_gene: TRBV29-1
d_gene: NA
CDR3aa: CSVQEVGQPQHF

j_gene: TRBJ2-4
abundance: NA
v_gene: TRBV7-8
d_gene: NA
CDR3aa: CASSLVSQGNIQYF

j_gene: TRBJ2-7
abundance: once
v_gene: TRBV28
d_gene: NA
CDR3aa: CASSFPPIEEQYF

j_gene: TRBJ2-7
abundance: once
v_gene: TRBV5-1
d_gene: NA
CDR3aa: CASSPTRTPSYEQYF

j_gene: TRBJ2-7
abundance: few
v_gene: TRBV5-1
d_gene: NA
CDR3aa: CASSAGDSSYEQYF

j_gene: TRBJ2-7
abundance: few
v_gene: TRBV2
d_gene: TRBD1
CDR3aa: CASSGVTGDEQYF

j_gene: TRBJ1-1
abundance: NA
v_gene: TRBV7-3
d_gene: NA
CDR3aa: CASSLNGEYTEAFF

j_gene: TRBJ2-3
abundance: few
v_gene: TRBV7-6
d_gene: NA
CDR3aa: CASSRPSAPDTQYF

j_gene: TRBJ2-3
abundance: many
v_gene: TRBV7-8
d_gene: TRBD1
CDR3aa: CASSFVQGAITDTQYF

j_gene: TRBJ2-7
abundance: NA
v_gene: TRBV28
d_gene: TRBD1
CDR3aa: CASRPTGGGYEQYF

j_gene: TRBJ1-4
abundance: NA
v_gene: TRBV27
d_gene: NA
CDR3aa: CASSSFRPNEKLFF

j_gene: TRBJ1-2
abundance: NA
v_gene: TRBV5-6
d_gene: NA
CDR3aa: CASSLGSQYGYTF

j_gene: TRBJ2-7
abundance: NA
v_gene: TRBV9
d_gene: TRBD1
CDR3aa: CAISRTGISYEQYF

j_gene: TRBJ2-7
abundance: NA
v_gene: TRBV7-2
d_gene: NA
CDR3aa: CASSFKGAAYEQYF

j_gene: TRBJ1-5
abundance: NA
v_gene: TRBV19
d_gene: NA
CDR3aa: CASSMGSGQPQHF

j_gene: TRBJ2-5
abundance: once
v_gene: TRBV29-1
d_gene: NA
CDR3aa: CSLGHETQYF

j_gene: TRBJ1-5
abundance: few
v_gene: TRBV2
d_gene: NA
CDR3aa: CASSREVNQPQHF

j_gene: TRBJ1-6
abundance: NA
v_gene: TRBV5-8
d_gene: NA
CDR3aa: CASSLARGFYNSPLHF

j_gene: TRBJ1-1
abundance: NA
v_gene: TRBV28
d_gene: TRBD1
CDR3aa: CASSLWRGRENTEAFF

j_gene: TRBJ2-5
abundance: once
v_gene: TRBV3-1/TRBV3-2
d_gene: TRBD2
CDR3aa: CASRHSWVAGVGETQYF

j_gene: TRBJ1-1
abundance: NA
v_gene: TRBV28
d_gene: NA
CDR3aa: CASSPQGKNTEAFF

j_gene: TRBJ2-1
abundance: NA
v_gene: TRBV5-1
d_gene: TRBD2
CDR3aa: CASSSSSGTSGWNEQFF

j_gene: TRBJ2-1
abundance: NA
v_gene: TRBV28
d_gene: TRBD1
CDR3aa: CASSRPGQGKNEQFF

j_gene: TRBJ1-6
abundance: NA
v_gene: TRBV2
d_gene: TRBD1
CDR3aa: CASSAEQGSTSPLHF

j_gene: TRBJ1-2
abundance: NA
v_gene: TRBV19
d_gene: NA
CDR3aa: CASSMDRRNYGYTF